This is a list of T cell receptor beta chains from one sample in a study of response to subunit inactivated influenza vaccine. Via MiXCR, TCRdb re-called the RT-PCR reads, giving one row per CDR3 protein. The top ten hold about 9.9% of the sample, which has roughly 650,000 distinct CDR3 sequences, less than 20% seen once. Material: PBMCs from blood, obtained approximately 13 days after vaccination. The source is a man between 50 and 59 years old who received an inactivated influenza vaccine. Each CDR3 is given with its conserved first and last residue. The order of the fields is V gene, clone size, CDR3 protein. Expanded clones are given a class, and other clones once, few, many or no size at all.

TRBV11-1 | . | CASSPRRLGGQETQYF
TRBV12-3/TRBV12-4 | few | CASRTGGGETQYF
TRBV19 | few | CASSIGSMNTEAFF
TRBV6-1 | few | CASRGALQYRGAEAFF
TRBV27 | . | CASAVAGTDTQYF
TRBV7-2 | . | CASSGGRGSYEQYF
TRBV18 | few | CASSPRVAGGSSYNEQFF
TRBV5-1 | . | CASSLAGAWETQYF
TRBV7-2 | few | CASSLGTASNEQFF
TRBV6-5 | . | CASSYARSTGELFF
TRBV3-1 | once | CASSQAGHSSGANVLTF
TRBV2 | . | CASSRASPIPDTQYF
TRBV12-3/TRBV12-4 | few | CASSPPGGPQHF
TRBV9 | many | CASSAQRVAGRYEQYF
TRBV6-2/TRBV6-3 | . | CASSRSRGSTDTQYF
TRBV20-1 | . | CSARGAYGGPFFGTQYF
TRBV3-1 | . | CASSQAQGGETQYF
TRBV5-1 | few | CASSLFTSGIGQFF
TRBV29-1 | few | CSVDGQFF
TRBV20-1 | . | CSAVSSGSDTYNEQFF
TRBV27 | many | CASSPLGTDTQYF
TRBV30 | . | CACPGANVLTF
TRBV5-1 | . | CASSTRTGELYGYTF
TRBV27 | . | CASRPGLASLEQYF
TRBV6-1 | . | CASRGLSQETQYF
TRBV18 | few | CASSPGTSSFNEQFF
TRBV29-1 | . | CSVVTGGFTGELFF
TRBV5-4 | . | CASSFRGLLNNEQFF
TRBV6-1 | . | CASSLQRPGGITEAFF
TRBV7-2 | . | CASSLGVLGAKQFF
TRBV29-1 | many | CSVDKRGITSTDTQYF
TRBV11-2 | . | CASSFPFSGGTEAFF